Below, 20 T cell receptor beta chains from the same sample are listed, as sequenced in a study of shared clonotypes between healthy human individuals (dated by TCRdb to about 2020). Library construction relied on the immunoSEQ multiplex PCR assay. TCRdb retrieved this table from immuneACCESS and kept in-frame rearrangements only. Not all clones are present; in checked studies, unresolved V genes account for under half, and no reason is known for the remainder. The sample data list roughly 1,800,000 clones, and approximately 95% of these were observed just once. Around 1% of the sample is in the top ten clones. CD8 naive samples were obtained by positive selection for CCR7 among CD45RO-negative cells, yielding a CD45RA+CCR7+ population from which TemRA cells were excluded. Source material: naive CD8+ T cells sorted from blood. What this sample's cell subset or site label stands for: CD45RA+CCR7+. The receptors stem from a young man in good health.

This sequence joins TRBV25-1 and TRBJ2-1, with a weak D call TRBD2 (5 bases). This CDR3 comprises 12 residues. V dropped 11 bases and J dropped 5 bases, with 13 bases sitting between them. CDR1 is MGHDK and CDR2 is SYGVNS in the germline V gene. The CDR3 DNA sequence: TGTGCCTCCCGAGACTACAACAATGAGCAGTTCTTC. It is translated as CASRDYNNEQFF.

The CDR3: CASSSPIGADFSYEQYF. The DNA for the CDR3 is TGTGCCAGCAGCTCCCCCATCGGGGCAGATTTCTCCTACGAGCAGTACTTC. The V and J genes are TRBV7-9 and TRBJ2-7, with D perhaps TRBD1 or TRBD2 (5 bases each). V was pared by 4 bases and J by 0 bases, with 19 bases between. Germline assignment: CDR1 SEHNR and CDR2 FQNEAQ (reference sequence). CDR3 length: 17 residues.

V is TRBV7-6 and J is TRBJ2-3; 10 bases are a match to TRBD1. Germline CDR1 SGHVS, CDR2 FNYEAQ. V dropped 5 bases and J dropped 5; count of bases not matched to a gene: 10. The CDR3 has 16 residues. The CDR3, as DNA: TGTGCCAGCAGCCAAAGGACAGGGGGAGGGGGAGATACGCAGTATTTT. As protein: CASSQRTGGGGDTQYF.

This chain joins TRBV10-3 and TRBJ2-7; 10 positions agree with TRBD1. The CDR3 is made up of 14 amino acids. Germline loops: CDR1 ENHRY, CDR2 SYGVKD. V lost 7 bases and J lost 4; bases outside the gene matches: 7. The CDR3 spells CAITPDRGEYEQYF. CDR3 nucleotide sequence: TGTGCCATCACCCCGGACAGGGGGGAATACGAGCAGTACTTC.

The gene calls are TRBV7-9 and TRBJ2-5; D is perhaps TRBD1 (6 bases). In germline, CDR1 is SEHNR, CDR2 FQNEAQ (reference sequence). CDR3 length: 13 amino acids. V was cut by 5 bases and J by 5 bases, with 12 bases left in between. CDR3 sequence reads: CASSGGFGETQYF. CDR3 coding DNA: TGTGCCAGCAGCGGGGGCTTTGGGGAGACCCAGTACTTC.

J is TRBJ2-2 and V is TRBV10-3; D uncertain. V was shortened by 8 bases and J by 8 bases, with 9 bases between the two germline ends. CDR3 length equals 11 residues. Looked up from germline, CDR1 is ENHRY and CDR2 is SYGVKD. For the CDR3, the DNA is TGTGCCATCCACACTGGTGGGGAGCTGTTTTTT. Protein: CAIHTGGELFF.

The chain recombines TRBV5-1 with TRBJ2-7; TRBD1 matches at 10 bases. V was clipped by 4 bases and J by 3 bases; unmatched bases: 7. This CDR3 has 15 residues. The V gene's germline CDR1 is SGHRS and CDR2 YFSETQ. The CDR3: CASSMAGQGIYEQYF. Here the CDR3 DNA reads TGCGCCAGCAGCATGGCGGGACAGGGGATCTACGAGCAGTACTTC.

In DNA, the CDR3 is TGCGCCAGCAGCCAAGATGGGACAGAATTCTACGAGCAGTACTTC. Encoded protein: CASSQDGTEFYEQYF. This rearrangement joins TRBV4-1 to TRBJ2-7, with 7 bases matching TRBD1. This CDR3 has 15 residues. V lost 0 bases to trimming and J lost 3 bases; unmatched junction nucleotides: 5. The germline V gene has CDR1 MGHRA and CDR2 YSYEKL.

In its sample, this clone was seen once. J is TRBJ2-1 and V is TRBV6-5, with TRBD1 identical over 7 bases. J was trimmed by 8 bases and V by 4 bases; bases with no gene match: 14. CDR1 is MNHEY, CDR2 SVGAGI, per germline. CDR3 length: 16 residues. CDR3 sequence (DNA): TGTGCCAGCAGTTCGGCTGGCGAGACAGGGCTCGATGAGCAGTTCTTC. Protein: CASSSAGETGLDEQFF.

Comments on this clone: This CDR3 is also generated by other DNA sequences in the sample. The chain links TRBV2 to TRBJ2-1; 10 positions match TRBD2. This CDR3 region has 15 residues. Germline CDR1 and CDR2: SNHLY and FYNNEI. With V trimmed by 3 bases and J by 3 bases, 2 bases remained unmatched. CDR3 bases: TGTGCCAGCAGTGAGGGACTAGCGAGCTACAATGAGCAGTTCTTC. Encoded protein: CASSEGLASYNEQFF. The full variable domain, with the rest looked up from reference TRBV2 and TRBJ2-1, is EPEVTQTPSHQVTQMGQEVILRCVPISNHLYFYWYRQILGQKVEFLVSFYNNEISEKSEIFDDQFSVERPDGSNFTLKIRSTKLEDSAMYFCASSEGLASYNEQFFGPGTRLTVL.

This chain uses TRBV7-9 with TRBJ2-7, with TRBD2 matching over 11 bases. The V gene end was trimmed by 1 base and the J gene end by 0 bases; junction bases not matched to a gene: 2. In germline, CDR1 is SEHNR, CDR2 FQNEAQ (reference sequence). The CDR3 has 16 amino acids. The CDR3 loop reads CASSLVSGGASYEQYF. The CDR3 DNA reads TGTGCCAGCAGCTTAGTTAGCGGGGGGGCCTCCTACGAGCAGTACTTC.

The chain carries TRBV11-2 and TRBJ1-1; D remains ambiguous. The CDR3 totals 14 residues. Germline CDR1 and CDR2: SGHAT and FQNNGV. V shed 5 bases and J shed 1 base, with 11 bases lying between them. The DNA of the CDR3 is TGTGCCAGCAGCGACGGTCCAGGGAACACTGAAGCTTTCTTT. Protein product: CASSDGPGNTEAFF.

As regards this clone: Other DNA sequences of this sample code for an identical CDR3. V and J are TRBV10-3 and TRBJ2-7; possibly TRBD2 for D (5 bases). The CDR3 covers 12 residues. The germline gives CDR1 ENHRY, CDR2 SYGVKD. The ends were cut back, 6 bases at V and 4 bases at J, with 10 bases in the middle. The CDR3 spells CAISGESYEQYF. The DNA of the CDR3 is TGTGCCATCAGCGGGGAGTCGTACGAGCAGTACTTC.

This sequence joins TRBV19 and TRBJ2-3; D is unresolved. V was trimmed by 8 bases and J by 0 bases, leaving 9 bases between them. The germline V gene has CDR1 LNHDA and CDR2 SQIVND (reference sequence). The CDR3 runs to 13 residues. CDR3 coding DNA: TGTGCCAGTGATGACGCTAGCACAGATACGCAGTATTTT. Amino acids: CASDDASTDTQYF.

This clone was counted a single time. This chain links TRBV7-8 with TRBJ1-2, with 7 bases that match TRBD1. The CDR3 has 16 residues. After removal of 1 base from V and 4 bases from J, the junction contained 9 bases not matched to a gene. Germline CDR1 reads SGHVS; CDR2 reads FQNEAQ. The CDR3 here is CASSLGTGAPIYGYTF. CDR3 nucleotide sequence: TGTGCCAGCAGCTTAGGGACAGGCGCCCCTATCTATGGCTACACCTTC. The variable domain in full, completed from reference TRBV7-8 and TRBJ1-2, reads GAGVSQSPRYKVAKRGQDVALRCDPISGHVSLFWYQQALGQGPEFLTYFQNEAQLDKSGLPSDRFFAERPEGSVSTLKIQRTQQEDSAVYLCASSLGTGAPIYGYTFGSGTRLTVV.

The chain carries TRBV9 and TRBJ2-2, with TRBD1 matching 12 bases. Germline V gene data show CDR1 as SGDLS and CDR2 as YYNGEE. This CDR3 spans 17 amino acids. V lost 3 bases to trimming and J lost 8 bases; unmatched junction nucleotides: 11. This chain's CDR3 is CASSAPGTGGVGGELFF. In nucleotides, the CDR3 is TGTGCCAGCAGCGCACCCGGGACAGGGGGCGTTGGAGGGGAGCTGTTTTTT. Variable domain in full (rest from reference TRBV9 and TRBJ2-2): DSGVTQTPKHLITATGQRVTLRCSPRSGDLSVYWYQQSLDQGLQFLIQYYNGEERAKGNILERFSAQQFPDLHSELNLSSLELGDSALYFCASSAPGTGGVGGELFFGEGSRLTVL.

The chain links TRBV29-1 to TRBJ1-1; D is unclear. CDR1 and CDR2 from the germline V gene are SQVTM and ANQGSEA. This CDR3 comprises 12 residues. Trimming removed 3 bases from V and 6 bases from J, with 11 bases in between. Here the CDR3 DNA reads TGCAGCGTTGAGGGAAACCTGCCTGAAGCTTTCTTT. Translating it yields CSVEGNLPEAFF.

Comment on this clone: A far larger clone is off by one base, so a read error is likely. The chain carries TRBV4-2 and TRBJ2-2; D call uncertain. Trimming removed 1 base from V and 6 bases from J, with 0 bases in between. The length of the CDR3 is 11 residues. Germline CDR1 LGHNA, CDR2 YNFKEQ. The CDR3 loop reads CASSQAGELFF. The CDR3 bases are TGTGCCAGCAGCCAAGCCGGGGAGCTGTTTTTT.

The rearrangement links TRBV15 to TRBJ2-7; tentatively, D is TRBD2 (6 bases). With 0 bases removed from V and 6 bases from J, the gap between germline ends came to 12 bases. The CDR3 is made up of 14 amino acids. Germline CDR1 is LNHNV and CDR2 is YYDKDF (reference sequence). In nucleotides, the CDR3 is TGTGCCACCAGCAGAGAGGAGGGACGTCTCGAGCAGTACTTC. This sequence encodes CATSREEGRLEQYF.

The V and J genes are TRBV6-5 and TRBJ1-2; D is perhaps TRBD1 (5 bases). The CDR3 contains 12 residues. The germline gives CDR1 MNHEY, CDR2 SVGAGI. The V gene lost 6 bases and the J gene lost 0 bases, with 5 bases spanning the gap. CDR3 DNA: TGTGCCAGCAGGGACACTAACTATGGCTACACCTTC. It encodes CASRDTNYGYTF.